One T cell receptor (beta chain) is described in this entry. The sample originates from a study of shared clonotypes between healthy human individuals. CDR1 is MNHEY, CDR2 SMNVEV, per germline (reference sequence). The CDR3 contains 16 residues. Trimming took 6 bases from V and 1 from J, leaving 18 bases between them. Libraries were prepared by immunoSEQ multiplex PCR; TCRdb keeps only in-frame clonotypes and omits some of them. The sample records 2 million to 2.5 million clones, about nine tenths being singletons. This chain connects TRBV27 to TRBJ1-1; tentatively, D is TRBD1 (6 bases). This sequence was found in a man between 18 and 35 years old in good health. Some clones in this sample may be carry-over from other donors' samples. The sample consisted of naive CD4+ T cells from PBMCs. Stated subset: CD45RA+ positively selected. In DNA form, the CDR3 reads TGTGCCAGCAGCTACGGGAGGGGGGCCCCGAACACTGAAGCTTTCTTT. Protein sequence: CASSYGRGAPNTEAFF.